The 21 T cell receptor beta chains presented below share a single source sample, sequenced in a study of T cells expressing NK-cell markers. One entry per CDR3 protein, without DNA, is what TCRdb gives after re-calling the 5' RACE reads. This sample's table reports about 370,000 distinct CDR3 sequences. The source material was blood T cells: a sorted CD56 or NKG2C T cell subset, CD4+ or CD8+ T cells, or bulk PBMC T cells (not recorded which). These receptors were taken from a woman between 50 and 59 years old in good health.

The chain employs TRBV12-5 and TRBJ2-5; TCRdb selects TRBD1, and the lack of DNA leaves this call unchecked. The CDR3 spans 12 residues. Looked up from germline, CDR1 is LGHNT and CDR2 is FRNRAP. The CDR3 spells CASGLTGETQYF. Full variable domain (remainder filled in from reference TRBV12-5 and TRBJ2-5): DARVTQTPRHKVTEMGQEVTMRCQPILGHNTVFWYRQTMMQGLELLAYFRNRAPLDDSGMPKDRFSAEMPDATLATLKIQPSEPRDSAVYFCASGLTGETQYFGPGTRLLVL.

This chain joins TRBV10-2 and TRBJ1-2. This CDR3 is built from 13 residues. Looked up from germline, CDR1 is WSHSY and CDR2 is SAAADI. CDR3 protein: CASSESGRMGYTF.

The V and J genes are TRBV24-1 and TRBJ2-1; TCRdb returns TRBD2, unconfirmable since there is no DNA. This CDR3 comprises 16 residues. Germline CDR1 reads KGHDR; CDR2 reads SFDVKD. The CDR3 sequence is CATRAGTSGRALEQFF.

CDR3 sequence: CASSPPSRTEEQFF. The chain combines TRBV18 with TRBJ2-1. Germline lookup yields CDR1 KGHSH and CDR2 LQKENI. The CDR3 totals 14 residues.

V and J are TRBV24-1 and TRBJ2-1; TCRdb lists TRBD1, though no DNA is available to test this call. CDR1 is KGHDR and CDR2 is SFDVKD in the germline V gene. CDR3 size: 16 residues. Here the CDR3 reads CATSDTGTVTYNEQFF.

The CDR3 loop reads CASSTVSSGRSFF. V usage is TRBV6-5 and J usage is TRBJ2-1; TCRdb picks TRBD2, but there is no DNA to check that call. This CDR3 comprises 13 residues. Germline loops: CDR1 MNHEY, CDR2 SVGAGI.

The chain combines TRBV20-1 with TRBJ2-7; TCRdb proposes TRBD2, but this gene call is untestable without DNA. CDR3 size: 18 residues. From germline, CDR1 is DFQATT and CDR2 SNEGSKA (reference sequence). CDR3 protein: CSAQAASGNRLGVREQYF.

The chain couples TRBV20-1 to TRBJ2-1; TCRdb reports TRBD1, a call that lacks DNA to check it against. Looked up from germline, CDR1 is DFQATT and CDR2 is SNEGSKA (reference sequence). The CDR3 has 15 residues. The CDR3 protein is CSAPRGASSYNEQFF.

This CDR3 reads CASSPPDTGVRPTGELFF. The rearrangement links TRBV3-1 to TRBJ2-2. CDR1 and CDR2 from the germline V gene are LGHDT and YNNKEL (reference sequence). There are 18 residues in the CDR3. The variable domain in full, with the rest retrieved from reference TRBV3-1 and TRBJ2-2, is DTAVSQTPKYLVTQMGNDKSIKCEQNLGHDTMYWYKQDSKKFLKIMFSYNNKELIINETVPNRFSPKSPDKAHLNLHINSLELGDSAVYFCASSPPDTGVRPTGELFFGEGSRLTVL.

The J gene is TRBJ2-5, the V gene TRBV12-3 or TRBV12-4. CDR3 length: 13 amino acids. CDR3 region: CASRRSGKETQYF.

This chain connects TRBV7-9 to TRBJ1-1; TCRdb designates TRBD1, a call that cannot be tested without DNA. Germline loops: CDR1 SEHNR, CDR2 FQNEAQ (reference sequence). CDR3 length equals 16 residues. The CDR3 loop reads CASSSQPPGEGAEAFF.

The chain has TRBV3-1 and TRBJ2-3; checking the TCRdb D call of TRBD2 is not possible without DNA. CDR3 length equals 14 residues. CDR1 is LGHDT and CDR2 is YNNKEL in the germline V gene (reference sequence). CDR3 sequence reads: CASSPQWRADTQYF.

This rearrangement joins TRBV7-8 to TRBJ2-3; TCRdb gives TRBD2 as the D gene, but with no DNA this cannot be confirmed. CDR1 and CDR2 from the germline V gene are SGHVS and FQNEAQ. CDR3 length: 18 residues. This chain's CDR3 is CASSFTSGPALTADTQYF.

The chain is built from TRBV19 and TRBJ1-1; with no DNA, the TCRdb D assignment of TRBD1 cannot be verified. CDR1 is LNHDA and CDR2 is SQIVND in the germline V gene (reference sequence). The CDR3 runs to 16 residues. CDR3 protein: CASSIGPGRQNTEAFF.

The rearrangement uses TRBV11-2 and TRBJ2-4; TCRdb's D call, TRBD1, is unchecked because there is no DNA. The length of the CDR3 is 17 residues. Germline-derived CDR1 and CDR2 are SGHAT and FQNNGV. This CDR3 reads CASSSPGLRDSKNIQYF.

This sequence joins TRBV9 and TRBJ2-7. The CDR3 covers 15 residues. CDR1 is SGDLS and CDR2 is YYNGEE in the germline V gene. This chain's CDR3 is CASSVEAQFSYEQYF.

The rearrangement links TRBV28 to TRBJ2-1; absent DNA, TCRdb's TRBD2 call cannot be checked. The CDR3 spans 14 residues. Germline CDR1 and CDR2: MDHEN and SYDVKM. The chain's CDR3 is CASTSYPGLLAQFF.

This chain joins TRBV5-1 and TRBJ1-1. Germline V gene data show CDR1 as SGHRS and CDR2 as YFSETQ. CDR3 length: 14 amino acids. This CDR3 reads CASSLGFLNTEAFF.

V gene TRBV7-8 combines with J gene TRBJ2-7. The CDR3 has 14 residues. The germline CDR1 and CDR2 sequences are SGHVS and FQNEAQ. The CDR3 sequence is CASSIRRTSYEQYF. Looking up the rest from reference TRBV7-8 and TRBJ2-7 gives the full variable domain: GAGVSQSPRYKVAKRGQDVALRCDPISGHVSLFWYQQALGQGPEFLTYFQNEAQLDKSGLPSDRFFAERPEGSVSTLKIQRTQQEDSAVYLCASSIRRTSYEQYFGPGTRLTVT.

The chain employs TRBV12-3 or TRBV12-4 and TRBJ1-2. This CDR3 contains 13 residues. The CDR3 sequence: CASSQALGEGYTF.

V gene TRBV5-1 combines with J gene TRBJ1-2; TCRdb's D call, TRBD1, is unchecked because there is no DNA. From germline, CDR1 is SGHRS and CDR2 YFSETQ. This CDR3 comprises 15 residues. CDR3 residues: CASSLAGQGADGYTF.